Following are 28 T cell receptor beta chains from one sample sequenced in a study of T cell responses to AZD1222 COVID-19 vaccine. Sequenced by immunoSEQ multiplex PCR; TCRdb stores in-frame clones only, minus some. The sample lists 53,000 or so clones, around 84% occurring once. The source was peripheral blood, collected on day 0 of AZD1222 vaccination. These receptors all come from an adult in good health.

This clone was observed once. The chain joins TRBV30 to TRBJ2-3; the match to TRBD2 covers 8 bases. The J segment lost 6 bases and the V segment lost 1 base, leaving 12 bases of the junction unmatched. The CDR3 runs 16 residues. The germline V gene has CDR1 GTSNPN and CDR2 SVGIG (reference sequence). DNA of the CDR3: TGTGCCTGGAGTGGGGTAGGGACTAGTTCGGGCGATACGCAGTATTTT. Residues: CAWSGVGTSSGDTQYF. The entire variable domain, with the rest obtained from reference TRBV30 and TRBJ2-3, is as follows: SQTIHQWPATLVQPVGSPLSLECTVEGTSNPNLYWYRQAAGRGLQLLFYSVGIGQISSEVPQNLSASRPQDRQFILSSKKLLLSDSGFYLCAWSGVGTSSGDTQYFGPGTRLTVL.

Here the CDR3 reads CASSADRAMAGELFF. The CDR3 nucleotides read TGTGCCAGTAGTGCGGACAGGGCAATGGCCGGGGAGCTGTTTTTT. The chain is built from TRBV19 and TRBJ2-2; TRBD1 agrees at 8 bases. This CDR3 is built from 15 residues. The germline V gene has CDR1 LNHDA and CDR2 SQIVND (reference sequence). V dropped 5 bases and J dropped 6; count of bases not matched to a gene: 8.

The V gene is TRBV28, the J gene TRBJ2-2; the D call may be TRBD1 or TRBD2 (5 bases each). Trimming shortened V by 3 bases and J by 8 bases, and 13 bases separated the two germline ends. Germline-derived CDR1 and CDR2 are MDHEN and SYDVKM. The CDR3 length is 14 residues. CDR3 DNA sequence: TGTGCCAGCAGTTTTTCAGGGACCAGGGGGGAGCTGTTTTTT. Its protein is CASSFSGTRGELFF.

This rearrangement joins TRBV4-1 to TRBJ2-1, with a tentative D call TRBD1 (5 bases). Trimming stripped 6 bases from V and 1 base from J, with 13 bases between. Germline V gene data show CDR1 as MGHRA and CDR2 as YSYEKL. This CDR3 is 15 amino acids long. The CDR3 DNA is TGCGCCAGCAGATCCGGCCAGGGTTCCTACAATGAGCAGTTCTTC. Protein: CASRSGQGSYNEQFF.

The V and J genes are TRBV19 and TRBJ2-7; perhaps D is TRBD1 or TRBD2 (5 bases each). Germline CDR1 and CDR2: LNHDA and SQIVND (reference sequence). Between the trimmed V and J ends, which lost 9 bases and 2 bases, there was a span of 14 bases. The CDR3 is 13 residues long. The CDR3, as DNA: TGTGCCAGCACCGGGACGGGAACCTACGAGCAGTACTTC. The encoded protein is CASTGTGTYEQYF.

This chain links TRBV30 with TRBJ1-3, with D unclear. V lost 3 bases to trimming and J lost 0 bases, with 9 bases between them. Looked up from germline, CDR1 is GTSNPN and CDR2 is SVGIG (reference sequence). The CDR3 loop spans 14 amino acids. CDR3 region: CAWRPDFSGNTIYF. CDR3 DNA sequence: TGTGCCTGGAGACCTGATTTCTCTGGAAACACCATATATTTT. Combining the CDR3 with reference TRBV30 and TRBJ1-3 gives the whole variable domain SQTIHQWPATLVQPVGSPLSLECTVEGTSNPNLYWYRQAAGRGLQLLFYSVGIGQISSEVPQNLSASRPQDRQFILSSKKLLLSDSGFYLCAWRPDFSGNTIYFGEGSWLTVV.

By share of the sample, this clone is medium-sized (0.01 to 0.1%). The chain carries TRBV5-1 and TRBJ2-7; maybe TRBD2 (7 bases). The CDR3 covers 15 residues. CDR1 is SGHRS and CDR2 is YFSETQ in the germline V gene. Trimming pared 5 bases from V and 0 bases from J, leaving 15 bases between. CDR3 DNA sequence: TGCGCCAGCAGGTGGGGGGGCTATAGCTCCTACGAGCAGTACTTC. Amino acid sequence: CASRWGGYSSYEQYF. Full variable domain (remainder filled in from reference TRBV5-1 and TRBJ2-7): KAGVTQTPRYLIKTRGQQVTLSCSPISGHRSVSWYQQTPGQGLQFLFEYFSETQRNKGNFPGRFSGRQFSNSRSEMNVSTLELGDSALYLCASRWGGYSSYEQYFGPGTRLTVT.

This chain links TRBV7-6 with TRBJ1-4; no clear D gene. The V end was cut by 5 bases, the J end by 11 bases, with 15 bases between. The CDR3 is 13 residues long. Germline V gives CDR1 SGHVS, CDR2 FNYEAQ. Written as DNA, the CDR3 is TGTGCCAGCAGCCCGAGACCCGTTGGGAAACTGTTTTTT. Its protein product is CASSPRPVGKLFF.

The genes are TRBV4-1 and TRBJ2-1, with D possibly being TRBD2 (5 bases). The CDR3 is 15 amino acids. V was trimmed by 0 bases and J by 5 bases, leaving 11 bases between them. Per the germline V gene, CDR1 is MGHRA and CDR2 is YSYEKL. The CDR3 loop is CASSQEWRMDNEQFF. The CDR3, as DNA: TGCGCCAGCAGCCAAGAGTGGAGGATGGACAATGAGCAGTTCTTC.

In its sample, this clone was seen once. The rearrangement uses TRBV5-1 and TRBJ1-5; 9 positions agree with TRBD1. Germline V gene lookup returns CDR1 SGHRS and CDR2 YFSETQ. Trimming took 2 bases from V and 9 from J; bases not matched to a gene: 6. The CDR3 is made up of 14 amino acids. The CDR3 nucleotides are TGCGCCAGCAGCTTAACAGGGGGCGCGACGCCCCAGCATTTT. The encoded protein is CASSLTGGATPQHF.

This rearrangement joins TRBV20-1 to TRBJ2-3, with 7 bases lining up with TRBD2. CDR1 DFQATT and CDR2 SNEGSKA come from the germline V gene (reference sequence). The CDR3 loop spans 14 amino acids. V lost 3 bases and J lost 2; bases outside the gene matches: 5. DNA of the CDR3: TGCAGTGCTAGTCGCGGGAGTGACACAGATACGCAGTATTTT. Translating it yields CSASRGSDTDTQYF.

The chain joins TRBV18 to TRBJ2-7; D gene uncertain. V lost 5 bases and J 0 bases, leaving 17 bases between the germline ends. The CDR3 runs 16 residues. Looked up from germline, CDR1 is KGHSH and CDR2 is LQKENI. This chain's CDR3 is CASSSDSGDSSYEQYF. CDR3 in DNA: TGTGCCAGCTCATCCGATTCCGGAGATAGCTCCTACGAGCAGTACTTC.

J is TRBJ2-3 and V is TRBV7-9; 8 nucleotides align to TRBD1. Germline V gives CDR1 SEHNR, CDR2 FQNEAQ (reference sequence). CDR3 length equals 15 residues. Unmatched junction bases numbered 6, after V lost 5 bases and J lost 2 bases. DNA of the CDR3: TGTGCCAGCAGCGCCCGGACAGGGCTCACAGATACGCAGTATTTT. Translation gives CASSARTGLTDTQYF. The entire variable domain, with the rest obtained from reference TRBV7-9 and TRBJ2-3, is as follows: DTGVSQNPRHKITKRGQNVTFRCDPISEHNRLYWYRQTLGQGPEFLTYFQNEAQLEKSRLLSDRFSAERPKGSFSTLEIQRTEQGDSAMYLCASSARTGLTDTQYFGPGTRLTVL.

Here the CDR3 DNA reads TGCAGTGCTAGTCTCAGTTCCTACGAGCAGTACTTC. As protein: CSASLSSYEQYF. V gene TRBV20-1 combines with J gene TRBJ2-7; D not resolved. The V and J ends lost 3 bases and 1 base respectively, with 7 bases between them. The CDR3 has 12 residues. The germline V gene encodes CDR1 DFQATT and CDR2 SNEGSKA (reference sequence).

The J gene is TRBJ1-1, the V gene TRBV19; a weak D match, TRBD1 (6 bases). With 6 bases removed from V and 1 base from J, the gap between germline ends came to 9 bases. Germline CDR1 and CDR2: LNHDA and SQIVND (reference sequence). This CDR3 region has 13 residues. CDR3 DNA sequence: TGTGCCAGTAGCCAGGGGCCGAACACTGAAGCTTTCTTT. This gives the protein CASSQGPNTEAFF.

A few counts support this clone. This sample also contains other DNA sequences that code for the same CDR3. The chain combines TRBV5-1 with TRBJ1-1; the D gene is possibly TRBD1 (6 bases). The V gene lost 1 base and the J gene lost 4 bases, with 8 bases spanning the gap. Germline CDR1 SGHRS, CDR2 YFSETQ. This CDR3 is built from 13 residues. The CDR3 bases are TGCGCCAGCAGCTTGAGAGGGGGCACTGAAGCTTTCTTT. It codes for CASSLRGGTEAFF. Looking up the rest from reference TRBV5-1 and TRBJ1-1 gives the full variable domain: KAGVTQTPRYLIKTRGQQVTLSCSPISGHRSVSWYQQTPGQGLQFLFEYFSETQRNKGNFPGRFSGRQFSNSRSEMNVSTLELGDSALYLCASSLRGGTEAFFGQGTRLTVV.

This clone was counted a few times. The genes are TRBV7-6 and TRBJ2-7; TRBD2 aligns across 11 bases. Trimming at V came to 3 bases and at J to 5 bases, leaving 18 bases not matched to a gene. Germline-derived CDR1 and CDR2 are SGHVS and FNYEAQ. The CDR3 totals 19 residues. CDR3 residues: CASSLSPGLAASPSHEQYF. CDR3 coding DNA: TGTGCCAGCAGCTTGTCTCCGGGACTAGCGGCTTCCCCGAGCCACGAGCAGTACTTC. The entire variable domain, with the rest obtained from reference TRBV7-6 and TRBJ2-7, is as follows: GAGVSQSPRYKVTKRGQDVALRCDPISGHVSLYWYRQALGQGPEFLTYFNYEAQQDKSGLPNDRFSAERPEGSISTLTIQRTEQRDSAMYRCASSLSPGLAASPSHEQYFGPGTRLTVT.

V gene TRBV5-1 combines with J gene TRBJ2-1; 7 bases align to TRBD1. With V trimmed by 4 bases and J by 5 bases, 9 bases remained unmatched. The CDR3 totals 15 residues. Germline assignment: CDR1 SGHRS and CDR2 YFSETQ. CDR3 in amino acids: CASSNRQGIDNEQFF. As DNA, the CDR3 is TGCGCCAGCAGCAATAGACAGGGAATCGACAATGAGCAGTTCTTC.

The V gene is TRBV3-1 (or the pseudogene TRBV3-2), the J gene TRBJ1-1, with D hard to call. V gave up 0 bases and J gave up 4 bases, with 6 bases separating them. CDR3 length equals 13 residues. The germline gives CDR1 LGHDT, CDR2 YNNKEL (reference sequence). The CDR3 loop is CASSQEESTEAFF. In DNA, the CDR3 is TGTGCCAGCAGCCAAGAGGAGAGCACTGAAGCTTTCTTT.

The V call is TRBV4-3, the J call TRBJ2-7; D perhaps matches TRBD1 (5 bases). The germline CDR1 and CDR2 sequences are LGHNA and YSLEER. The CDR3 is made up of 13 amino acids. The CDR3 DNA reads as TGCGGGCCCGTCTGTCACAGGTCCTACGAGCAGTACTTC. Translation: CGPVCHRSYEQYF.

V gene TRBV13 combines with J gene TRBJ2-7; 11 bases are shared with TRBD2. J gave up 1 base and V 7 bases, and 6 bases lay outside the gene matches. This CDR3 region has 15 residues. CDR1 and CDR2 from the germline V gene are PRHDT and FYEKMQ (reference sequence). CDR3 sequence: CASTEGTSGSYEQYF. In nucleotides, the CDR3 is TGTGCCAGCACCGAAGGGACTAGCGGTTCCTACGAGCAGTACTTC.

The chain uses TRBV11-2 and TRBJ2-1, with D unclear. Trimming took off 0 bases at V and 0 bases at J, with 9 bases between the two ends. Looked up from germline, CDR1 is SGHAT and CDR2 is FQNNGV. The CDR3 has 16 residues. The CDR3 coding sequence is TGTGCCAGCAGCTTAGACGCACCTGTCTCCTACAATGAGCAGTTCTTC. Encoded protein: CASSLDAPVSYNEQFF.

This clone was recorded once. This rearrangement joins TRBV5-6 to TRBJ1-2; D not resolved. CDR3 size: 15 residues. Germline V CDR1 and CDR2: SGHDT, YYEEEE. V was cut by 0 bases and J by 0 bases, with 9 bases left in between. The CDR3 is CASSLDWESNYGYTF. The CDR3, as DNA: TGTGCCAGCAGCTTGGATTGGGAATCTAACTATGGCTACACCTTC.

At least ten counts were recorded for this clone. The rearrangement uses TRBV7-2 and TRBJ2-7; D call uncertain. The CDR3 runs 14 residues. Germline CDR1 reads SGHTA; CDR2 reads FQGNSA. Between the trimmed V and J ends, which lost 5 bases and 2 bases, there was a span of 13 bases. CDR3 sequence (DNA): TGTGCCAGCAGCCCGTTTCGGGCCCCCTACGAGCAGTACTTC. It yields the protein CASSPFRAPYEQYF.

This clone was observed a single time. This chain joins TRBV7-8 and TRBJ1-5, with D uncertain. Germline assignment: CDR1 SGHVS and CDR2 FQNEAQ. V was cut by 5 bases and J by 0 bases, with 23 bases left in between. This CDR3 has 19 amino acids. CDR3 bases: TGTGCCAGCAGCCCATTCGAGGCGGATCTGATCCTTAGCAATCAGCCCCAGCATTTT. Protein sequence: CASSPFEADLILSNQPQHF.

The chain uses TRBV27 and TRBJ2-5; D is unresolved. Germline CDR1 MNHEY, CDR2 SMNVEV (reference sequence). Trimming took off 2 bases at V and 3 bases at J, with 7 bases between the two ends. This CDR3 is built from 13 residues. The CDR3 protein is CASSLNGEETQYF. DNA for the CDR3: TGTGCCAGCAGTTTAAACGGAGAAGAGACCCAGTACTTC.

V gene TRBV29-1 combines with J gene TRBJ2-7; no firm D call. From germline, CDR1 is SQVTM and CDR2 ANQGSEA. This CDR3 region has 13 residues. The V gene lost 0 bases and the J gene lost 8 bases, with 14 bases spanning the gap. Here the CDR3 reads CSVEDPRIEKQYF. Here the CDR3 DNA reads TGCAGCGTTGAAGATCCGAGGATCGAGAAGCAGTACTTC.

The J gene is TRBJ2-3, the V gene TRBV7-2, with TRBD2 matching 14 bases. The CDR3 consists of 16 residues. The germline CDR1 and CDR2 sequences are SGHTA and FQGNSA. Losses at the gene ends were 5 bases for V and 6 bases for J; bases not matched to a gene: 7. The CDR3 sequence: CASSDRLAGGPDTQYF. CDR3 in DNA: TGTGCCAGCAGCGACCGACTAGCGGGAGGGCCGGATACGCAGTATTTT.